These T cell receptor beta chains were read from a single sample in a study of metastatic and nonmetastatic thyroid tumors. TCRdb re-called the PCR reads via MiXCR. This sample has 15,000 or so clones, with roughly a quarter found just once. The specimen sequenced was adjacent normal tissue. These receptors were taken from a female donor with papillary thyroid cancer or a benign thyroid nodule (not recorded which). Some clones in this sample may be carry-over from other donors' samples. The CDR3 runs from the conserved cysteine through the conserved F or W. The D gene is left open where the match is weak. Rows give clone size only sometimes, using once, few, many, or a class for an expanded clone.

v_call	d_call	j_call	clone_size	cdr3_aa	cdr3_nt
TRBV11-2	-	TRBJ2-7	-	CASSPAGGYEQYF	TGTGCCAGCAGCCCCGCCGGGGGCTACGAGCAGTACTTC
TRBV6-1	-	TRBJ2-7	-	CASSRGGTYEQYF	TGTGCCAGCAGCCGCGGTGGAACCTACGAGCAGTACTTC
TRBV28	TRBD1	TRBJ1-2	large	CASSDGTGYGYTF	TGTGCCAGCAGTGACGGGACAGGCTATGGCTACACCTTC
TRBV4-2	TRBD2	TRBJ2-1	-	CASSQDTGGGVNEQFF	TGTGCCAGCAGCCAAGATACGGGGGGTGGGGTCAATGAGCAGTTCTTC
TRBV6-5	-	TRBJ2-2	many	CASSYSLGSGELFF	TGTGCCAGCAGTTACTCGTTGGGCAGCGGGGAGCTGTTTTTT
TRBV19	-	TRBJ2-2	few	CASSIQGFNTGELFF	TGTGCCAGTAGTATTCAGGGATTTAACACCGGGGAGCTGTTTTTT
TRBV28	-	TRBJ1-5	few	CASRAGVQPQHF	TGTGCCAGCAGGGCAGGGGTTCAGCCCCAGCATTTT
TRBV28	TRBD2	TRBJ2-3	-	CASSQTSGISDTQYF	TGTGCCAGCAGTCAAACTAGCGGGATATCGGATACGCAGTATTTT
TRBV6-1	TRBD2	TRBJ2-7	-	CASSETSGSNNEQYF	TGTGCCAGCAGTGAAACTAGCGGGAGTAATAACGAGCAGTACTTC
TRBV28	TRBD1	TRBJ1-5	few	CASSLTGGVNQPQHF	TGTGCCAGCAGTCTGACAGGGGGTGTCAATCAGCCCCAGCATTTT
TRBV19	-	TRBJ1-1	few	CASRTDSQAFF	TGTGCCAGTAGGACGGACAGTCAAGCTTTCTTT
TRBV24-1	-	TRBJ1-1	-	CATRDPRNTEAFF	TGTGCCACCAGGGACCCCCGGAACACTGAAGCTTTCTTT
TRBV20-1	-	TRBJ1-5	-	CSATISTASRQPQHF	TGCAGTGCTACAATCAGTACAGCCTCCCGTCAGCCCCAGCATTTT
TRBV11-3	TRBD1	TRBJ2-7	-	CASSRDRSRSYEQYF	TGTGCCAGTTCCCGGGACAGGAGTAGGTCCTACGAGCAGTACTTC
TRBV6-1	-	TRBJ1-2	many	CASSLPGIYGYTF	TGTGCCAGCTCCCTTCCAGGGATTTATGGCTACACCTTC
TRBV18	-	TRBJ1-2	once	CASSWDRDGNYGYTF	TGTGCCAGCTCGTGGGACCGGGACGGTAACTATGGCTACACCTTC
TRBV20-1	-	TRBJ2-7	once	CSARGDFFQTTPYEQYF	TGCAGTGCCAGAGGAGACTTTTTTCAGACGACCCCCTACGAGCAGTACTTC
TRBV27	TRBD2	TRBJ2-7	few	CASSLVGGRAYEQYF	TGTGCCAGCAGTTTAGTAGGCGGGAGAGCCTACGAGCAGTACTTC
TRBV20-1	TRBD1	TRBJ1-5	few	CSATSGQGGRNSNQPQHF	TGCAGTGCTACCAGCGGACAGGGGGGCAGAAATAGCAATCAGCCCCAGCATTTT
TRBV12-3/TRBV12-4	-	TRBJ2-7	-	CASSGRTGVYEQYF	TGTGCCAGCAGCGGGCGGACGGGGGTCTACGAGCAGTACTTC
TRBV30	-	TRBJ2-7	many	CAWSVGLDSSYEQYF	TGTGCCTGGAGTGTTGGTCTCGATAGCTCCTACGAGCAGTACTTC
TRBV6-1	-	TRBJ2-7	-	CASRKERGYEQYF	TGTGCCAGCAGGAAGGAAAGAGGCTACGAGCAGTACTTC
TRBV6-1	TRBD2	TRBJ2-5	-	CASRQPRAGDQETKYF	TGTGCCAGCAGACAGCCAAGAGCGGGAGACCAAGAGACCAAGTACTTC
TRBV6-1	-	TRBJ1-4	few	CASSETPRATNEKLFF	TGTGCCAGCAGTGAGACCCCCAGGGCGACTAATGAAAAACTGTTTTTT